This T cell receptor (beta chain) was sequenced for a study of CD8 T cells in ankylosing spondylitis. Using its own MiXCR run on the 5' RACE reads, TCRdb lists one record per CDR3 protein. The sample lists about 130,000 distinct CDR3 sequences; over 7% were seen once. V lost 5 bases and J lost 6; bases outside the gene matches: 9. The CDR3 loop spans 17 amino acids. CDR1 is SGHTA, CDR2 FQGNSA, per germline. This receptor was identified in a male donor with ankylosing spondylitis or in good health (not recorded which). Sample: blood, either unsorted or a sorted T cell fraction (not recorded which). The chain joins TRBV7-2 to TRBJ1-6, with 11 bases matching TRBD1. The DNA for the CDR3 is TGTGCCAGCAGCACCGTCCCTGGACAGGGGGCTAATTCACCCCTCCACTTT. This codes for CASSTVPGQGANSPLHF.